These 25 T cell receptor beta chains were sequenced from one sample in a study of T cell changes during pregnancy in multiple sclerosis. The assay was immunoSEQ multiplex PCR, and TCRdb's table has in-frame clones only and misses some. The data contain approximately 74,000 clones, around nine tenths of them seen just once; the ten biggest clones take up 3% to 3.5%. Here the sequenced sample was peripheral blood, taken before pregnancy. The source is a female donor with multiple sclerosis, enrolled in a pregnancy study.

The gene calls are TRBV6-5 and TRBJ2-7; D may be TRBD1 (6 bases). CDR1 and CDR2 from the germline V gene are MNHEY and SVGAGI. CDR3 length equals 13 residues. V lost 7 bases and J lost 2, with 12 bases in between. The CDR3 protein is CASTAGTTYEQYF. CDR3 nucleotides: TGTGCCAGCACTGCCGGGACAACCTACGAGCAGTACTTC.

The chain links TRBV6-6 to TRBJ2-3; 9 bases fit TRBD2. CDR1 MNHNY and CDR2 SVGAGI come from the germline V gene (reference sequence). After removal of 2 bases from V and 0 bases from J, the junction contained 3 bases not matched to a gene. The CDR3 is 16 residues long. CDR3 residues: CASSYPTSGSTDTQYF. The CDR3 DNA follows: TGTGCCAGCAGTTACCCTACTAGCGGGAGCACAGATACGCAGTATTTT.

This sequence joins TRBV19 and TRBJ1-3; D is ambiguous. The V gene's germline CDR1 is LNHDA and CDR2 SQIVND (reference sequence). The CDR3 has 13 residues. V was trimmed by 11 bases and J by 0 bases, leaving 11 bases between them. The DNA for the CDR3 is TGTGCCGGGTCAGGCGCCTCTGGAAACACCATATATTTT. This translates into CAGSGASGNTIYF. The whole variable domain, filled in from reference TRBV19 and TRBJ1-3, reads DGGITQSPKYLFRKEGQNVTLSCEQNLNHDAMYWYRQDPGQGLRLIYYSQIVNDFQKGDIAEGYSVSREKKESFPLTVTSAQKNPTAFYLCAGSGASGNTIYFGEGSWLTVV.

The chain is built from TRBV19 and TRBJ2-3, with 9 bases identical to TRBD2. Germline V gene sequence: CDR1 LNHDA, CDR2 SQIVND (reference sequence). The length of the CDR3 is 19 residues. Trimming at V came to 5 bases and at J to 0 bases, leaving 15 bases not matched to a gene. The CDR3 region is CASSPRGRLAGTSTDTQYF. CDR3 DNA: TGTGCCAGTAGTCCCCGTGGGAGGCTAGCGGGGACTAGCACAGATACGCAGTATTTT. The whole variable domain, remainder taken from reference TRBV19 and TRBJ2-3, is DGGITQSPKYLFRKEGQNVTLSCEQNLNHDAMYWYRQDPGQGLRLIYYSQIVNDFQKGDIAEGYSVSREKKESFPLTVTSAQKNPTAFYLCASSPRGRLAGTSTDTQYFGPGTRLTVL.

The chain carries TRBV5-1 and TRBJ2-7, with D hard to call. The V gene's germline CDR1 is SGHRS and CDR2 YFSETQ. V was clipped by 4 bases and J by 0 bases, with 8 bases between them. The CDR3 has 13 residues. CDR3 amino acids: CASSADNSYEQYF. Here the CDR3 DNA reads TGCGCCAGCAGCGCCGACAACTCCTACGAGCAGTACTTC.

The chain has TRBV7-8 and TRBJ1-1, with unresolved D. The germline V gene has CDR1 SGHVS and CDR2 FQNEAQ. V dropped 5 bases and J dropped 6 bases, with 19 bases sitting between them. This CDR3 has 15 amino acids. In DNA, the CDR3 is TGTGCCAGCAGCCTTATGCCGGGATTATTCTCTGAAGCTTTCTTT. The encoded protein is CASSLMPGLFSEAFF.

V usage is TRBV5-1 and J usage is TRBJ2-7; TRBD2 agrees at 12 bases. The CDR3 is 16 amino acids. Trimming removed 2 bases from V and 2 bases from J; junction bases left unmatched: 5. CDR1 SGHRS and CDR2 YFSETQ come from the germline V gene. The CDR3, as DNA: TGCGCCAGCAGCTTCCTATGGACTAGCGGGGCCTACGAGCAGTACTTC. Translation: CASSFLWTSGAYEQYF.

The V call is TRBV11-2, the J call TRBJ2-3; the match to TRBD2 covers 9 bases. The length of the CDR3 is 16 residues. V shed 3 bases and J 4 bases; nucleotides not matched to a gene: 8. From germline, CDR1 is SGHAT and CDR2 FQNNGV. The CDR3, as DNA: TGTGCCAGCAGCTTTCGGTTCCGGACTAGCGCAGATACGCAGTATTTT. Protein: CASSFRFRTSADTQYF.

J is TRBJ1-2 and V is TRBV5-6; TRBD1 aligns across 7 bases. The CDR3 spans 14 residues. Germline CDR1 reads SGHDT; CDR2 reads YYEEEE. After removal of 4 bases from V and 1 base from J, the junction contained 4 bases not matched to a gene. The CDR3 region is CASSADRRNYGYTF. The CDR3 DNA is TGTGCCAGCAGCGCGGACAGGCGTAACTATGGCTACACCTTC.

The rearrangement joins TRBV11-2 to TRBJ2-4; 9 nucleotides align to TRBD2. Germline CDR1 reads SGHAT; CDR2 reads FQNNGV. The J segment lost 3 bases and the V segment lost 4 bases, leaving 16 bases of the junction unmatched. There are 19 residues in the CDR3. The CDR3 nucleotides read TGTGCCAGCAGCTCTACGAATGGGCGGGGGGGGACTGACAAAAACATTCAGTACTTC. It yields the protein CASSSTNGRGGTDKNIQYF.

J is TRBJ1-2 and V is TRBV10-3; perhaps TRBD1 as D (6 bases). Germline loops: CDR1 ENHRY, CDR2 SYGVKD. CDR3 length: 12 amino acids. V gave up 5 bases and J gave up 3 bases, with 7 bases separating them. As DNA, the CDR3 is TGTGCCATCAGTACAGGGTACTATGGCTACACCTTC. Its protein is CAISTGYYGYTF.

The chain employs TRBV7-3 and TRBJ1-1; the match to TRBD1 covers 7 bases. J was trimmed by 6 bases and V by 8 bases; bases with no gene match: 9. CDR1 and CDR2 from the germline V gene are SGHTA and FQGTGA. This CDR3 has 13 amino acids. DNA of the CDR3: TGTGCCAGCTGCAGGGACAGTGAGTCTGAAGCTTTCTTT. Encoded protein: CASCRDSESEAFF.

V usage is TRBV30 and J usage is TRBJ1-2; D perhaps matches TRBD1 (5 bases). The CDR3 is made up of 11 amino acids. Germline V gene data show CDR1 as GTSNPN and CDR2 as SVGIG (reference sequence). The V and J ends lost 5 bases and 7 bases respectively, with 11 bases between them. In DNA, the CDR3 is TGTGCCTGGCTGGGGGGGGGTGGCTACACCTTC. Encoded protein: CAWLGGGGYTF.

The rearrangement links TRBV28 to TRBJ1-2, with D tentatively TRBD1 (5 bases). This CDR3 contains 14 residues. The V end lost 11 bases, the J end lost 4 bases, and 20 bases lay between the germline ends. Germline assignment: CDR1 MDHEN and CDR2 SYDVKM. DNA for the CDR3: TGTGCCGGGGCTACGGGTGGTAGTAGCTATGGCTACACCTTC. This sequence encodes CAGATGGSSYGYTF.

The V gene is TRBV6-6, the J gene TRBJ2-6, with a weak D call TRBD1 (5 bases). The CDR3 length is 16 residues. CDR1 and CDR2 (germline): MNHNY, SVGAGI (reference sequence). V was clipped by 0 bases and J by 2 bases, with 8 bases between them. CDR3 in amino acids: CASSYSQGPGANVLTF. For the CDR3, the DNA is TGTGCCAGCAGTTACTCCCAGGGTCCTGGGGCCAACGTCCTGACTTTC.

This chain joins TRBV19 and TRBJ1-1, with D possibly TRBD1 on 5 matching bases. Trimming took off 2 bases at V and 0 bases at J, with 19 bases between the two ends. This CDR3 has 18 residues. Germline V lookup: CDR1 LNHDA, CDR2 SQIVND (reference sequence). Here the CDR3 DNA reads TGTGCCAGTAGTATACTGTACAGGTCGGGAGGTATGAACACTGAAGCTTTCTTT. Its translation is CASSILYRSGGMNTEAFF.

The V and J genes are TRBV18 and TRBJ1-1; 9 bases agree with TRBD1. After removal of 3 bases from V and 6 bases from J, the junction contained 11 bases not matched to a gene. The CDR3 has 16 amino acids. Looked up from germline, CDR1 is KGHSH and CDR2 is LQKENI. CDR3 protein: CASSPRPGQGSAEAFF. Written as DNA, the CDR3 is TGTGCCAGCTCACCGAGACCGGGACAGGGATCGGCTGAAGCTTTCTTT.

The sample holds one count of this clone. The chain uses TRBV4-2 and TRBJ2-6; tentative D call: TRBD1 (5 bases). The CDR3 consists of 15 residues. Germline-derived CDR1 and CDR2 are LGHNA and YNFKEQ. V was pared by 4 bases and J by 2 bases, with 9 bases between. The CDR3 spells CASSPKGAGANVLTF. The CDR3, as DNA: TGTGCCAGCAGCCCGAAAGGGGCTGGGGCCAACGTCCTGACTTTC.

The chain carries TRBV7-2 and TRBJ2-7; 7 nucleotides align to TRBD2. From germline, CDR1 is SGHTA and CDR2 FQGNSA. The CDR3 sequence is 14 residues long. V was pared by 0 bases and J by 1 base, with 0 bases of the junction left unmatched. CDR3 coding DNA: TGTGCCAGCAGCTTAGCGGGGGGGTCCTACGAGCAGTACTTC. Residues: CASSLAGGSYEQYF.

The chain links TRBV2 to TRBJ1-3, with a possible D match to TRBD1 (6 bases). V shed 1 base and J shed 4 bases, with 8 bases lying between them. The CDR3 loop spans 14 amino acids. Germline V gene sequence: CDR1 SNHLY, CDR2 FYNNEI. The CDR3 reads CASSEGRGGNTIYF. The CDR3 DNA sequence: TGTGCCAGCAGTGAAGGCAGGGGAGGAAACACCATATATTTT.

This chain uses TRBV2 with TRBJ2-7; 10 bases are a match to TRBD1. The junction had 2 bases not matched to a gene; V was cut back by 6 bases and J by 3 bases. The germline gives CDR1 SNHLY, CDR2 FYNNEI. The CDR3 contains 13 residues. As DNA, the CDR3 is TGTGCCAGCAGCCGGGACAGGGGCTACGAGCAGTACTTC. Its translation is CASSRDRGYEQYF.

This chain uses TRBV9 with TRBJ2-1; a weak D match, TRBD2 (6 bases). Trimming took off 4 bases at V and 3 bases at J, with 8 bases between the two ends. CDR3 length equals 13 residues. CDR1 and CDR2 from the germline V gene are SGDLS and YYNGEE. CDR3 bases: TGTGCCAGCAGCAAGACTAGCTACAATGAGCAGTTCTTC. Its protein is CASSKTSYNEQFF. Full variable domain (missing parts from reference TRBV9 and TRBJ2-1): DSGVTQTPKHLITATGQRVTLRCSPRSGDLSVYWYQQSLDQGLQFLIQYYNGEERAKGNILERFSAQQFPDLHSELNLSSLELGDSALYFCASSKTSYNEQFFGPGTRLTVL.

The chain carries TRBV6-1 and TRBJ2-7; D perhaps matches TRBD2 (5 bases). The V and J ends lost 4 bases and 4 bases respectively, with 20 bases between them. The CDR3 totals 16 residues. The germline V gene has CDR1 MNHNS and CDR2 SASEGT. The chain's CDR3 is CASSVRLKAGVYEQYF. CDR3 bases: TGTGCCAGCAGTGTGAGACTAAAAGCTGGGGTATACGAGCAGTACTTC.

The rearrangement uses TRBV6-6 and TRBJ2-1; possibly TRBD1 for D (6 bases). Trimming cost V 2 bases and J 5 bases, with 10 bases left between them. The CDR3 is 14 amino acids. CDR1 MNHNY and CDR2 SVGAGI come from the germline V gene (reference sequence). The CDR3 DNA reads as TGTGCCAGCAGTTACCCCACAGGGAACAATGAGCAGTTCTTC. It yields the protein CASSYPTGNNEQFF.

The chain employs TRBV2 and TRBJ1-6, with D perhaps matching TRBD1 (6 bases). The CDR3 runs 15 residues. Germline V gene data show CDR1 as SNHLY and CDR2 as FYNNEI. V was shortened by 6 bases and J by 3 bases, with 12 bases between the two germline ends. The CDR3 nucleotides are TGTGCCAGCAGGGTGACAGGAAACTATAATTCACCCCTCCACTTT. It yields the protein CASRVTGNYNSPLHF.